Detailed here is one T cell receptor beta chain. What it recognizes is unknown. Repertoires were generated with immunoSEQ multiplex PCR, while TCRdb's copy carries only in-frame clones and drops some. The sample contains some 73,000 clones, roughly 86% of which appear only once. The data originate from a study of OX40 agonist ivuxolimab in advanced cancers. The overall study: Clinicians treated patients with ivuxolimab, an agonistic anti-OX40 (CD134) antibody. Patients achieving partial responses numbered three: one hepatocellular carcinoma case and two cutaneous melanoma cases. Every 2 weeks, ivuxolimab was infused into the patients intravenously at between 0.01 and 10 mg/kg. Points from the study as a whole: By week 6 at 0.1 to 3.0 mg/kg, blood CD4+ and CD8+ T cells had expanded clonally.

V was shortened by 5 bases and J by 6 bases, with 16 bases between the two germline ends. Germline values: CDR1 MNHEY, CDR2 SMNVEV (reference sequence). CDR3 size: 14 residues. The receptor's source is an adult with an advanced solid tumor such as melanoma, head and neck, liver or kidney cancer. Source: CD4+ or CD8+ T cells sorted from blood, taken in a trial of the OX40 agonist ivuxolimab. This sequence joins TRBV27 and TRBJ1-2; no clear D. The CDR3 DNA sequence: TGTGCCAGCAGTAAACCGGGGAATTCGGATGGCTACACCTTC. Translation: CASSKPGNSDGYTF.